The present TCR beta chain was sequenced within a study of T cell repertoires in ileal Crohn's disease. The wider study: Patients had a median approximately 7.5-year disease duration, and around 35% were active smokers. About half received postoperative treatment, under 14 with thiopurines and around 18 anti-TNF. Biopsies of the neoterminal ileum at postoperative colonoscopy form M6 samples.

Details on this clone: Its target is unknown.

Study-level results: Postoperative endoscopy occurred within one year, median approximately 7.5 months.

Time point described: neoterminal ileum biopsy at postoperative endoscopy, about 6 months after surgery. Measured with immunoSEQ multiplex PCR; TCRdb has only the in-frame clones, and not every one. The sample holds approximately 10,000 clones; just under 75% are singletons and the top ten take about 8.3%. The CDR3 is made up of 13 amino acids. With V trimmed by 6 bases and J by 8 bases, 12 bases remained unmatched. Germline V CDR1 and CDR2: SQVTM, ANQGSEA. The chain recombines TRBV29-1 with TRBJ1-2, with 7 positions matching TRBD1. The sequenced sample consisted of ileal tissue. The receptor was derived from an adult with Crohn's disease. DNA for the CDR3: TGCAGCGTCCGGGACAGACTTACTATAGGCTACACCTTC. Its translation is CSVRDRLTIGYTF.